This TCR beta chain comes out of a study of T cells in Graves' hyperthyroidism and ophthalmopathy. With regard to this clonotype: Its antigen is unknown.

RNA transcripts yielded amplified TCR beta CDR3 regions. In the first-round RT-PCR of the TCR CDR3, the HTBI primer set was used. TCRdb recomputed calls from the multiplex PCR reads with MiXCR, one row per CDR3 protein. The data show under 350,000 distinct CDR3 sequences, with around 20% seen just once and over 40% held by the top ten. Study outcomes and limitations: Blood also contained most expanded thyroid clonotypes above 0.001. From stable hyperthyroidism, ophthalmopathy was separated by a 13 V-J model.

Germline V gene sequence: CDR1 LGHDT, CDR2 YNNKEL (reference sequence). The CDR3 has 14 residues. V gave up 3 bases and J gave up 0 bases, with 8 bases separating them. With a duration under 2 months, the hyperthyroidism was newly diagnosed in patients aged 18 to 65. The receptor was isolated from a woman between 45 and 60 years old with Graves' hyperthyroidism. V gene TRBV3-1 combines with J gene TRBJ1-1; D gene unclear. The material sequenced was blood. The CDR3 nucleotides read TGTGCCAGCAGCCAGGGTGGAGTGAACACTGAAGCTTTCTTT. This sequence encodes CASSQGGVNTEAFF.